The rows below give T cell receptor beta chains drawn from one sample of a study of cytomegalovirus exposure and HLA in healthy donors. Generated by immunoSEQ multiplex PCR, the TCRdb table keeps only in-frame clones and is missing some. Of more than 100,000 clones detected, around nine tenths appear once; the ten largest clones hold 5.2%. The sequencing input was PBMCs. Receptors originate from a woman in her twenties or thirties in good health and CMV-seronegative. Each CDR3 is given with its conserved first and last residue. The D gene is left open where the match is weak. Clone size, where shown, is once, few, many, or a class for clones that have expanded.

>TRBV6-1|TRBJ1-1|NA|NA
TGTGCCAGCAGTGAAAGCACCTTGAACACTGAAGCTTTCTTT
CASSESTLNTEAFF
>TRBV20-1|TRBJ1-2|NA|NA
TGCAGTGCTAAAGACTACTATGGCTACACCTTC
CSAKDYYGYTF
>TRBV28|TRBJ1-5|NA|NA
TGTGCCAGCAGCTTTAGAACATTCCGACAGGAGAATCAGCCCCAGCATTTT
CASSFRTFRQENQPQHF
>TRBV9|TRBJ2-2|TRBD2|NA
TGTGCCAGCAGCGTAGGTTTGGGTAGCGGGAGCGCCGGCGGGGAGCTGTTTTTT
CASSVGLGSGSAGGELFF
>TRBV5-6|TRBJ1-4|NA|NA
TGTGCCAGCAGCTTGGATAATTTGCTGCAGGGGAATGAAAAACTGTTTTTT
CASSLDNLLQGNEKLFF
>TRBV6-1|TRBJ1-2|NA|NA
TGTGCCAGCAGTGAAATCGACTGGGTCAGCCAACCTTATGGCTACACCTTC
CASSEIDWVSQPYGYTF
>TRBV19|TRBJ1-2|TRBD1|NA
TGTGCCAGTAGTTCTCAAAGGACAGGGCCGGATAACTATGGCTACACCTTC
CASSSQRTGPDNYGYTF
>TRBV7-2|TRBJ2-7|TRBD1|NA
TGTGCCAGCAGCTACCTCCGGGACAGCAACTACGAGCAGTACTTC
CASSYLRDSNYEQYF
>TRBV6-1|TRBJ1-5|NA|NA
TGTGCCAGCTTCGGGAGGGGGGGCAATCAGCCCCAGCATTTT
CASFGRGGNQPQHF
>TRBV27|TRBJ2-7|TRBD2|NA
TGTGCCAGCAGTCCGGGACTAGCGGGAGTTGGAGGGCTTTTTGTCGAGCAGTACTTC
CASSPGLAGVGGLFVEQYF
>TRBV6-5|TRBJ2-7|NA|NA
TGTGCCAGCAGCCAAAACAGGCTTTTCTACGAGCAGTACTTC
CASSQNRLFYEQYF
>TRBV19|TRBJ2-4|NA|once
TGTGCCAGTAGTATAGACGGGTTCGCCAAAAACATTCAGTACTTC
CASSIDGFAKNIQYF
>TRBV5-4|TRBJ1-4|TRBD1|NA
TGTGCCAGCAGCCGCGGACAGGGGGGGGGTAATGAAAAACTGTTTTTT
CASSRGQGGGNEKLFF
>TRBV6-5|TRBJ2-7|NA|NA
TGTGCCAGCAGGCACAACAGGTACTACGAGCAGTACTTC
CASRHNRYYEQYF
>TRBV7-2|TRBJ1-5|TRBD1|NA
TGTGCCAGCAGCCGACAGGGGGCTCAGCCCCAGCATTTT
CASSRQGAQPQHF
>TRBV6-4|TRBJ2-3|TRBD2|NA
TGTGCCAGCAGTGATCCTGGGACTAGCGGGAGAGGAGATACGCAGTATTTT
CASSDPGTSGRGDTQYF
>TRBV10-3|TRBJ2-1|TRBD2|NA
TGTGCCATCAGTGAAAGAACTAGCGGGTGGAATGAGCAGTTCTTC
CAISERTSGWNEQFF
>TRBV19|TRBJ1-1|TRBD1|NA
TGTGCCAGTAGTCCCGGGACAGCGAACACTGAAGCTTTCTTT
CASSPGTANTEAFF
>TRBV5-1|TRBJ2-3|TRBD2|few
TGCGCCAGCAGCTTTAGCGGGGGGACCACAGATACGCAGTATTTT
CASSFSGGTTDTQYF
>TRBV19|TRBJ1-2|TRBD1|NA
TGTGCCAGCCGGGACAGGAGTATTCGGGGCTACACCTTC
CASRDRSIRGYTF
>TRBV18|TRBJ2-5|NA|NA
TGTGCCAGCTCACCACGGGTAGCGAACGGCCCTATGCAAGAGACCCAGTACTTC
CASSPRVANGPMQETQYF
>TRBV28|TRBJ2-3|NA|NA
TGTGCCAGCAGTTTGAGCGATACGCAGTATTTT
CASSLSDTQYF
>TRBV2|TRBJ1-1|NA|NA
TGTGCCAGATACCCCGGGACAAAGAACACTGAAGCTTTCTTT
CARYPGTKNTEAFF
>TRBV7-9|TRBJ2-7|TRBD1|NA
TGTGCCAGCAGCTTACCCGGGACAGGGGCATCCGAGCAGTACTTC
CASSLPGTGASEQYF
>TRBV19|TRBJ1-2|NA|NA
TGTGCTGCCGGAAGGGGCAGTTCGACTTCTGGCTACACCTTC
CAAGRGSSTSGYTF
>TRBV5-5|TRBJ2-1|TRBD1|NA
TGTGCCAGCAGTTCCGACAGGGAATACAATGAGCAGTTCTTC
CASSSDREYNEQFF
>TRBV4-2|TRBJ2-2|NA|NA
TGTGCCAGCAGAGTCGGACAGACCACCGGGGAGCTGTTTTTT
CASRVGQTTGELFF
>TRBV7-3|TRBJ1-4|TRBD1|NA
TGTGCCAGCAGCTTACGGGACAGGGGTAATGAAAAACTGTTTTTT
CASSLRDRGNEKLFF
>TRBV11-2|TRBJ2-1|TRBD2|NA
TGTGCCAGCAGCGCCGGGACTAGCGGGAGTATTGAGCAGTTCTTC
CASSAGTSGSIEQFF
>TRBV15|TRBJ1-2|NA|once
TGTGCCACCAGCAGAGCACCCGCGGCAAACTATGGCTACACCTTC
CATSRAPAANYGYTF
>TRBV5-3|TRBJ2-7|NA|NA
TGTGCCAGAAGCTCAACCTACGAGCAGTACTTC
CARSSTYEQYF
>TRBV5-1|TRBJ2-5|NA|NA
TGCGCCAGCAGCTTGGTCGCAGGGGAGACCCAGTACTTC
CASSLVAGETQYF
>TRBV5-1|TRBJ2-1|NA|NA
TGCGCCAGCAGTAGCGCAGAGCCCACCAATGAGCAGTTCTTC
CASSSAEPTNEQFF
>TRBV10-3|TRBJ2-1|NA|NA
TGTGCCATCAGTGAGCCTTACAATGAGCAGTTCTTC
CAISEPYNEQFF
>TRBV9|TRBJ2-2|TRBD2|NA
TGTGCCAGCAGCGTTACGATGACTAGCGGGAGTCTAGGGGAGCTGTTTTTT
CASSVTMTSGSLGELFF
>TRBV2|TRBJ1-5|NA|NA
TGTGCCAGCAGTGAATACTATAGCAATCAGCCCCAGCATTTT
CASSEYYSNQPQHF
>TRBV5-6|TRBJ2-2|NA|once
TGTGCCAGCAGCCCCCAGAACACCGGGGAGCTGTTTTTT
CASSPQNTGELFF
>TRBV7-6|TRBJ2-5|NA|NA
TGTGCCAGCAGCTTAGAGCTGTGGGGGGGCCCTCTGCAGTACTTC
CASSLELWGGPLQYF
>TRBV14|TRBJ1-5|NA|NA
TGTGCCAGCAGCCAAGTATCGGGGGTCGACAATCAGCCCCAGCATTTT
CASSQVSGVDNQPQHF
>TRBV5-8|TRBJ2-7|TRBD1|NA
TGTGCCAGCAGTTCGGGACAGGGAAGCTACGAGCAGTACTTC
CASSSGQGSYEQYF
>TRBV5-5|TRBJ1-1|NA|few
TGTGCCAGCAGATACCAAGCTACAGTGAACACTGAAGCTTTCTTT
CASRYQATVNTEAFF
>TRBV7-9|TRBJ2-3|TRBD2|NA
TGTGCCAGCAGCTTAATCCGGGGGGACGTGACGCAGTATTTT
CASSLIRGDVTQYF
>TRBV10-3|TRBJ2-7|NA|few
TGTGCCAGCAGTTACTCCGAGGGCCCCTACGAGCAGTACTTC
CASSYSEGPYEQYF